This TCR beta chain is drawn from a study of blood T cell repertoires in COVID-19. For the study at large: Acute-phase and convalescent COVID-19 samples originated in the United States, Italy and Spain. T cells, B-cell-depleted T cells, or PBMCs provided the cDNA or gDNA that served as material.

The trim removed 4 bases at V and 1 base at J, leaving 2 bases unmatched. Germline assignment: CDR1 SGHDT and CDR2 YYEEEE. This CDR3 is built from 14 residues. In the study's own analysis: Amplified reference gene primers provided the basis for estimating nucleated cell counts. Assay used: immunoSEQ multiplex PCR; TCRdb lists only in-frame clones, some missing. D and trimming were read from the DNA, whereas the V and J calls and clone size are those reported in that table. The data show 200,000 to 250,000 clones, more than 75% seen once. In Seattle, patients joined the study during active infection and were tracked longitudinally.

The chain carries TRBV5-6 and TRBJ1-2; 9 bases are shared with TRBD1. Sequencing was performed on peripheral blood. This TCR was sampled from a woman in her seventies with COVID-19, enrolled during active disease. CDR3 protein: CASSRDRDNYGYTF. The CDR3 nucleotides read TGTGCCAGCAGCAGGGACAGGGATAACTATGGCTACACCTTC.